The next 14 T cell receptor beta chains were all read from a single sample in a study of shared T cell receptors in the human thymus. Data came from immunoSEQ multiplex PCR; TCRdb stores just in-frame clones and leaves some out. The repertoire holds about 540,000 clones, about 84% seen once, with about 0.013% in the top ten. This sample also appeared in a second study, on human thymus T cells.

Sequencing was performed on thymocytes. The receptors stem from a boy under two years old with a congenital heart defect.

J is TRBJ2-5 and V is TRBV7-8; possibly TRBD2 for D (6 bases). Germline V gene lookup returns CDR1 SGHVS and CDR2 FQNEAQ. Trimming removed 6 bases at V and 6 bases at J, with 14 bases between. The CDR3 is made up of 13 amino acids. The CDR3 loop reads CASRQRDSKTQYF. As DNA, the CDR3 is TGTGCCAGCAGACAGAGGGACTCAAAGACCCAGTACTTC. Complete variable domain (other parts from reference TRBV7-8 and TRBJ2-5): GAGVSQSPRYKVAKRGQDVALRCDPISGHVSLFWYQQALGQGPEFLTYFQNEAQLDKSGLPSDRFFAERPEGSVSTLKIQRTQQEDSAVYLCASRQRDSKTQYFGPGTRLLVL.

The chain uses TRBV28 and TRBJ1-2, with 8 positions matching TRBD1. Germline V lookup: CDR1 MDHEN, CDR2 SYDVKM. Trimming took 2 bases from V and 2 from J; bases not matched to a gene: 10. The length of the CDR3 is 17 residues. The DNA of the CDR3 is TGTGCCAGCAGTTTAGGGGGCAGGGGGCGGCCAAACTATGGCTACACCTTC. Translated: CASSLGGRGRPNYGYTF.

This chain joins TRBV27 and TRBJ2-3; 7 bases align to TRBD2. From germline, CDR1 is MNHEY and CDR2 SMNVEV (reference sequence). This CDR3 contains 13 residues. V was pared by 2 bases and J by 8 bases, with 4 bases of the junction left unmatched. The CDR3 loop is CASSLSGKGTQYF. The DNA of the CDR3 is TGTGCCAGCAGTTTAAGCGGGAAGGGTACGCAGTATTTT.

The genes are TRBV7-8 and TRBJ2-5, with 9 bases fitting TRBD2. The germline CDR1 and CDR2 sequences are SGHVS and FQNEAQ. The CDR3 is 17 residues long. The junction had 11 bases not matched to a gene; V was cut back by 1 base and J by 5 bases. This CDR3 reads CASSLEASGIQHETQYF. The CDR3 bases are TGTGCCAGCAGCTTAGAAGCTAGCGGGATCCAGCACGAGACCCAGTACTTC.

This clone was seen more than once but under ten times. The chain carries TRBV5-6 and TRBJ1-4; TRBD1 might be the D (6 bases). V was shortened by 3 bases and J by 8 bases, with 11 bases between the two germline ends. The CDR3 has 13 residues. Germline CDR1 reads SGHDT; CDR2 reads YYEEEE. The CDR3 region has the DNA TGTGCCAGCAGCTCGACAGGAGGAGAAAAACTGTTTTTT. It specifies CASSSTGGEKLFF.

This clone has only one observation. The junction and the germline gene differ at one end; a read error may be behind it. The genes are TRBV18 and TRBJ1-2, with 7 nucleotides matching TRBD1. From germline, CDR1 is KGHSH and CDR2 LQKENI. The CDR3 consists of 16 residues. The CDR3 reads CASSPFTGAPNYRYTF. In DNA, the CDR3 is TGTGCCAGCTCACCGTTCACAGGGGCCCCGAACTATCGCTACACCTTC.

This clone was observed a single time. This chain links TRBV19 with TRBJ2-5, with TRBD2 matching over 11 bases. CDR3 length: 14 amino acids. With V trimmed by 4 bases and J by 4 bases, 2 bases remained unmatched. The germline V gene encodes CDR1 LNHDA and CDR2 SQIVND (reference sequence). CDR3 sequence (DNA): TGTGCCAGTAGTAAACTAGCGGGAGCAGAGACCCAGTACTTC. Translating gives CASSKLAGAETQYF.

On this clone itself: The junction differs from germline at one of its ends, possibly a read error. The genes are TRBV7-9 and TRBJ2-2, with D maybe TRBD1 (6 bases). This CDR3 contains 15 residues. The V gene's germline CDR1 is SEHNR and CDR2 FQNEAQ (reference sequence). The CDR3 coding sequence is TGTGCCAGCAGCATAGCCCGGACAGCAGACGGGGAGCTGTTTTTT. Protein sequence: CASSIARTADGELFF.

This chain connects TRBV28 to TRBJ1-1; the D is unclear. Trimming removed 10 bases from V and 3 bases from J, with 12 bases in between. Germline V CDR1 and CDR2: MDHEN, SYDVKM. There are 12 residues in the CDR3. This chain's CDR3 is CAIKSGDTEAFF. CDR3 DNA sequence: TGTGCCATCAAATCCGGGGACACTGAAGCTTTCTTT.

The rearrangement joins TRBV7-9 to TRBJ2-5; 9 bases match TRBD2. Per germline, CDR1 SEHNR and CDR2 FQNEAQ (reference sequence). This CDR3 is 16 amino acids long. Losses at the gene ends were 5 bases for V and 0 bases for J; bases not matched to a gene: 7. In DNA form, the CDR3 reads TGTGCCAGCAGCCAAAGGCCTAGCGGGAACCAAGAGACCCAGTACTTC. This translates into CASSQRPSGNQETQYF.

The chain joins TRBV27 to TRBJ1-2; D is perhaps TRBD1 (6 bases). The CDR3 contains 12 residues. The V gene lost 10 bases and the J gene lost 6 bases, with 15 bases spanning the gap. Germline CDR1 is MNHEY and CDR2 is SMNVEV (reference sequence). Written as DNA, the CDR3 is TGTGCCACCAGGGGAGGGGAAAATGGCTACACCTTC. Its translation: CATRGGENGYTF.

This clone was observed once. The chain combines TRBV7-2 with TRBJ2-7; 7 nucleotides line up with TRBD2. CDR1 SGHTA and CDR2 FQGNSA come from the germline V gene. The CDR3 consists of 15 residues. V trimming: 3 bases; J trimming: 2 bases; junction bases outside the gene matches: 7. CDR3 sequence: CASSLAGAPPYEQYF. CDR3 nucleotide sequence: TGTGCCAGCAGCTTGGCGGGAGCTCCCCCCTACGAGCAGTACTTC.

V and J are TRBV11-2 and TRBJ1-3, with a weak D call TRBD1 (5 bases). V was trimmed by 4 bases and J by 3 bases, leaving 16 bases between them. Germline V gives CDR1 SGHAT, CDR2 FQNNGV. CDR3 length: 16 amino acids. The CDR3 coding sequence is TGTGCCAGCAGCTCCCCACCATCCAGGGTTGGAAACACCATATATTTT. Protein product: CASSSPPSRVGNTIYF.

The chain uses TRBV2 and TRBJ1-3; D perhaps matches TRBD1 (5 bases). Trimming left V 7 bases short and J 3 bases short, with 25 bases between. This CDR3 is built from 18 residues. Per the germline V gene, CDR1 is SNHLY and CDR2 is FYNNEI. CDR3 DNA sequence: TGTGCCAGCACCCCGGGGGAGGGGAAGATAACCGGTGGAAACACCATATATTTT. Protein product: CASTPGEGKITGGNTIYF.